This T cell receptor beta chain originates from a study of cytomegalovirus exposure and HLA in healthy donors. Across the whole study: The roughly 120 validation repertoires used the same platform as the 650 to 850 first-cohort repertoires (as reported by a later analysis). Study-wide results and caveats: The dataset shows that most TCR sequences were rare, while some public TCRs occurred in many donors. In the 95 to 150 validation repertoires, a later analysis found that first-cohort TCR clusters tended to co-occur. The CMV antigen specificity of a few CMV-associated chains was confirmed through in vitro analysis.

Profiling relied on immunoSEQ multiplex PCR, and the TCRdb table lists in-frame clones only, not all of them. This sample has about 340,000 clones, with about nine tenths found just once. Germline V gene sequence: CDR1 SGHTA, CDR2 FQGNSA. The V gene lost 2 bases and the J gene lost 7 bases, with 11 bases spanning the gap. This CDR3 comprises 13 residues. Comments on this clone: Its target is not known.

The clonotype was recovered from a woman in her late teens or twenties in good health and CMV-seronegative. Source material: PBMCs. The genes are TRBV7-2 and TRBJ1-1; TRBD1 is a possible D gene (5 bases). In DNA, the CDR3 is TGTGCCAGCAGCTTACAAGGACAACTTGAAGCTTTCTTT. Translated: CASSLQGQLEAFF. The full variable domain, with the rest looked up from reference TRBV7-2 and TRBJ1-1, is GAGVSQSPSNKVTEKGKDVELRCDPISGHTALYWYRQSLGQGLEFLIYFQGNSAPDKSGLPSDRFSAERTGGSVSTLTIQRTQQEDSAVYLCASSLQGQLEAFFGQGTRLTVV.